A selection of T cell receptor beta chains follows, all from one sample in a study of T cell responses to AZD1222 COVID-19 vaccine. Assay used: immunoSEQ multiplex PCR; TCRdb lists only in-frame clones, some missing. The data show around 120,000 clones, about 90% seen once. Source: peripheral blood, taken on day 0 of AZD1222 vaccination. The source is an adult in good health. The CDR3 runs from the conserved cysteine through the conserved F or W. The order of the fields is J gene, V gene, CDR3 protein.

J gene: TRBJ2-7
V gene: TRBV19
CDR3 protein: CASSLTITGRIYEQYF

J gene: TRBJ2-2
V gene: TRBV6-4
CDR3 protein: CASSREANTGELFF

J gene: TRBJ2-7
V gene: TRBV7-8
CDR3 protein: CASSQWGTDGEQYF

J gene: TRBJ2-1
V gene: TRBV5-1
CDR3 protein: CASSEGSLVPNEQFF

J gene: TRBJ1-5
V gene: TRBV10-1
CDR3 protein: CASSESRRGRGQPQHF

J gene: TRBJ2-2
V gene: TRBV5-4
CDR3 protein: CASSLRGKNTGELFF

J gene: TRBJ1-5
V gene: TRBV19
CDR3 protein: CASSPNPGQGYQPQHF

J gene: TRBJ1-5
V gene: TRBV6-5
CDR3 protein: CASSYDVNQPQHF

J gene: TRBJ1-5
V gene: TRBV20-1
CDR3 protein: CSASSGFSNQPQHF

J gene: TRBJ2-7
V gene: TRBV3-1/TRBV3-2
CDR3 protein: CASSQELAKYEQYF

J gene: TRBJ2-7
V gene: TRBV5-1
CDR3 protein: CASRTLQGGVYEQYF

J gene: TRBJ1-6
V gene: TRBV28
CDR3 protein: CAIFGGRYNSPLHF

J gene: TRBJ1-1
V gene: TRBV18
CDR3 protein: CASSPLGTEGVANTEAFF

J gene: TRBJ1-2
V gene: TRBV10-3
CDR3 protein: CAISVSWRDGYTF

J gene: TRBJ1-3
V gene: TRBV5-1
CDR3 protein: CASSLTGRPGGNTIYF

J gene: TRBJ1-4
V gene: TRBV6-5
CDR3 protein: CASSYSSTNEKLFF

J gene: TRBJ1-2
V gene: TRBV6-2/TRBV6-3
CDR3 protein: CASSFAGTGEDYGYTF

J gene: TRBJ1-1
V gene: TRBV15
CDR3 protein: CATSSRGRDTEAFF

J gene: TRBJ1-1
V gene: TRBV6-5
CDR3 protein: CASSREGGRNTEAFF

J gene: TRBJ2-7
V gene: TRBV4-3
CDR3 protein: CASSQDSRTFYEQYF

J gene: TRBJ2-5
V gene: TRBV7-2
CDR3 protein: CASSPDRGIETQYF

J gene: TRBJ2-1
V gene: TRBV9
CDR3 protein: CASSVALVASYNEQFF

J gene: TRBJ2-6
V gene: TRBV6-5
CDR3 protein: CASSYHVANVLTF

J gene: TRBJ2-7
V gene: TRBV19
CDR3 protein: CASSMEGTLTYEQYF

J gene: TRBJ1-5
V gene: TRBV24-1
CDR3 protein: CATSDSSTNQPQHF

J gene: TRBJ1-2
V gene: TRBV5-1
CDR3 protein: CASSLIWGYGYTF

J gene: TRBJ2-3
V gene: TRBV30
CDR3 protein: CAWSSGSRTDTQYF

J gene: TRBJ1-3
V gene: TRBV11-2
CDR3 protein: CASSLNRAGNTIYF

J gene: TRBJ1-2
V gene: TRBV9
CDR3 protein: CASSVSGLPYGYTF

J gene: TRBJ2-2
V gene: TRBV5-1
CDR3 protein: CASNRDRERGETGELFF

J gene: TRBJ2-4
V gene: TRBV10-3
CDR3 protein: CAISDSALAKNIQYF

J gene: TRBJ2-2
V gene: TRBV4-3
CDR3 protein: CASSQVTAGHGELFF

J gene: TRBJ1-2
V gene: TRBV27
CDR3 protein: CASSLLADYTNYGYTF

J gene: TRBJ2-2
V gene: TRBV6-5
CDR3 protein: CASAPGGQQTGELFF

J gene: TRBJ2-3
V gene: TRBV28
CDR3 protein: CASTTGTGIRFLTDTQYF

J gene: TRBJ1-5
V gene: TRBV15
CDR3 protein: CATSPQGYQPQHF

J gene: TRBJ1-2
V gene: TRBV6-2/TRBV6-3
CDR3 protein: CASSYLTADGYTF

J gene: TRBJ2-3
V gene: TRBV7-7
CDR3 protein: CASSHGTGGLDTQYF

J gene: TRBJ1-6
V gene: TRBV6-5
CDR3 protein: CASRGTAYNSPLHF

J gene: TRBJ2-7
V gene: TRBV5-1
CDR3 protein: CASSPRRGIYEQYF